This TCR beta chain was observed in a study of blood T cell repertoires in COVID-19. Study context: Researchers got acute and convalescent COVID-19 samples from the United States, Italy and Spain. PBMCs, B-cell-depleted T cells, or T cells provided the cDNA or gDNA that made up the material.

The germline CDR1 and CDR2 sequences are SGHNT and YYREEE (reference sequence). This CDR3 comprises 17 residues. The V and J ends lost 1 base and 3 bases, in that order; junction bases with no gene match: 13. As originally analysed: How many nucleated cells were present was estimated from reference gene primer amplification. Assay used: immunoSEQ multiplex PCR; TCRdb lists only in-frame clones, some missing. V, J and clone size are taken as reported in that table, and D and trimming were inferred from the DNA itself. In the table there are tens of thousands of clones, roughly 90% of which are singletons.

V usage is TRBV5-4 and J usage is TRBJ2-7; 7 nucleotides agree with TRBD2. Sequencing was carried out using peripheral blood. This clonotype was obtained from a man aged 55 to 70 with acute or convalescent COVID-19. The CDR3 nucleotides are TGTGCCAGCAGCTTGCTGTCGGGAGGCCTCTCCGGCTACGAGCAGTACTTC. This codes for CASSLLSGGLSGYEQYF. Together with reference TRBV5-4 and TRBJ2-7, the CDR3 gives the full variable domain: ETGVTQSPTHLIKTRGQQVTLRCSSQSGHNTVSWYQQALGQGPQFIFQYYREEENGRGNFPPRFSGLQFPNYSSELNVNALELDDSALYLCASSLLSGGLSGYEQYFGPGTRLTVT.